This TCR beta chain was identified in a study of human T cells and chemical hapten exposure (dated by TCRdb to about 2021). Notes on the research overall: For sensitization, 2% DPC in acetone was applied to a roughly 2 cm by roughly 2 cm area of upper inner arm skin. Patients additionally received weekly therapeutic DPC doses to the scalp throughout the roughly 25-week study period. Patch testing was done on the upper back using Finn chambers containing 0.01% DPC, and results were scored after 6 days according to International Contact Dermatitis Research Group standards. The mostly female patient cohort included alopecia areata with under or over 50% scalp involvement, alopecia totalis and alopecia universalis. Libraries were combined into a pool for sequencing, and differences in TCR yield between samples came mainly from small differences in library volumes within the pool. The study tracked peripheral blood TCR repertoire changes in vivo during primary and secondary sensitization to the hapten diphenylcyclopropenone (DPC) in alopecia patients. Patient blood was sampled pre-sensitization (week 0) and at 2, 6 and about 24 weeks after DPC sensitization. For TCR sequencing, blood came from 25 to 35 alopecia patients at anywhere from one to four time points (pre-sensitization, 2, 6 and 24 weeks).

Overall study results and their limits: Compared with pre-sensitization or healthy control sets, expanded TCRs formed significantly more large CDR3 similarity clusters, which is consistent with antigen-driven responses. DPC sensitization did not change the number of TCRs with a frequency above 1 in 1000, and there was no evidence of changes in global repertoire structure. Alopecia, a presumed autoimmune disease, was present in all patients, so the immune response of the patients might differ from that of healthy individuals. After repeated subsampling, changes were observed in the strength of the expansion versus patch-test correlation and in the threshold at which the correlation became significant. A positive correlation was found between the number of PT1 expanded TCRs and patch test score, with significance reached at thresholds 8, 16 and 32 but not 4.

Libraries were built with RACE. Data came from a NextSeq 500. During library preparation, unique molecular identifiers were attached to individual cDNA molecules so that TCRs could be counted quantitatively and reproducibly. For every blood RNA sample, sequencing covered both the TCR alpha and TCR beta chains. The authors' analysis ran thus. The median number of TCRs per sample was roughly 98,000, ranging from about 23,224 to 750,000. The Decombinator software suite was used to annotate the V, J and CDR3 of the TCR reads. For PS versus PT1 abundance plots, all samples were subsampled to the same number of TCRs (28,000). Expanded TCRs were defined as absent before sensitization and observed at least eight times at the 2-week time point. The raw public data were reprocessed by TCRdb itself: fastp quality trimming at Q25, MiXCR clonotype calling, in-frame beta chains only. Rows are unified per CDR3 protein, each entry keeping the most common DNA and genes. TCRdb's processing, not the authors', yielded these V and J calls. The sample yields approximately 350,000 distinct CDR3 sequences; nearly 6.5% were counted once. The ten largest account for roughly 5.4% of the sample.

What this sample's time point label stands for: patch test 2, 6 weeks after DPC sensitization. The intended sense of this specimen's treatment or condition label: therapeutic diphenylcyclopropenone sensitization with weekly scalp DPC. At each patch-test visit, blood was drawn before the patch test was applied. Patients were considered eligible if aged 18 to 70, diagnosed with alopecia and deemed suitable for DPC therapy, and patients were excluded if pregnant. Unfractionated whole blood was collected in Tempus Blood RNA tubes, and total RNA was extracted from that blood. From the cysteine up to the phenylalanine, the CDR3 has a length of 17 residues. Solely the CDR3 DNA is kept, with 51 bases framed from the first base. Taken from the germline V gene (reference sequence), the CDR1 and CDR2 loops are DFQATT and SNEGSKA. V is pared back by 4 bases and J by 2 bases, with 21 bases lying between the germline termini.

Note on this clonotype: This receptor's antigen is unknown. The record has no base qualities; no much larger clone is one base away.

The source was whole blood, collected in connection with sensitization to the hapten diphenylcyclopropenone (DPC). The chain links TRBV20-1 with TRBJ2-1, with TRBD1 as a weak D call on 6 bases. This receptor was taken from a woman under 30 with alopecia areata. Some clones in this sample may be carry-over from other donors' samples. Read as DNA, the sequence is TGCAGTGCTACCCCATTGGGGGCCGAACAAACCTACAATGAGCAGTTCTTC. Its coded protein is CSATPLGAEQTYNEQFF.